The 14 T cell receptor beta chains reported below all come from one sample, sequenced in a study of blood T cell repertoires in COVID-19. Assay used: immunoSEQ multiplex PCR; TCRdb lists only in-frame clones, some missing. The sample has approximately 500,000 clones, 89% seen once. Sequencing used peripheral blood. These receptors came from a man younger than 30 with COVID-19, enrolled during active disease.

DNA for the CDR3: TGCGCCAGCAGCCCGAACGGACAGGTCGACTATGGCTACACCTTC. Translating it yields CASSPNGQVDYGYTF. J is TRBJ1-2 and V is TRBV5-1; 7 bases fit TRBD1. The CDR3 length is 15 residues. With V trimmed by 4 bases and J by 3 bases, 9 bases remained unmatched. Germline-derived CDR1 and CDR2 are SGHRS and YFSETQ.

The chain links TRBV6-5 to TRBJ2-2, with 7 bases aligning to TRBD2. The J segment lost 5 bases and the V segment lost 7 bases, leaving 7 bases of the junction unmatched. Germline CDR1 reads MNHEY; CDR2 reads SVGAGI. CDR3 length equals 14 residues. The CDR3 here is CASTSGGGTGELFF. The CDR3 region has the DNA TGTGCCAGCACCTCGGGCGGGGGAACCGGGGAGCTGTTTTTT.

V and J are TRBV6-1 and TRBJ1-1; the D gene is possibly TRBD1 (5 bases). Per germline, CDR1 MNHNS and CDR2 SASEGT. Trimming removed 1 base from V and 10 bases from J, with 19 bases in between. This CDR3 has 15 residues. The DNA of the CDR3 is TGTGCCAGCAGTGAAGGGGGGAGCGGAGGGGCGGGAGCTTTCTTT. It translates to CASSEGGSGGAGAFF.

The chain joins TRBV3-1 (or the pseudogene TRBV3-2) to TRBJ2-2; 7 positions match TRBD2. Germline V gene data show CDR1 as LGHDT and CDR2 as YNNKEL (reference sequence). This CDR3 is built from 15 residues. V trimming: 0 bases; J trimming: 6 bases; junction bases outside the gene matches: 4. This CDR3 is CASSQDVTSPGELFF. The CDR3 bases are TGTGCCAGCAGCCAAGACGTGACTAGCCCCGGGGAGCTGTTTTTT.

This clone appeared a few times. This chain uses TRBV6-5 with TRBJ2-5; 15 positions match TRBD2. Per germline, CDR1 MNHEY and CDR2 SVGAGI. The CDR3 loop spans 16 amino acids. The J segment lost 4 bases and the V segment lost 0 bases, leaving 0 bases of the junction unmatched. The CDR3 sequence is CASSYSGLAGGETQYF. The CDR3 nucleotides are TGTGCCAGCAGTTACTCGGGACTAGCGGGGGGAGAGACCCAGTACTTC.

V usage is TRBV18 and J usage is TRBJ1-4, with 11 bases identical to TRBD1. This CDR3 is 15 amino acids long. Germline V gene sequence: CDR1 KGHSH, CDR2 LQKENI. V shed 3 bases and J 7 bases; nucleotides not matched to a gene: 4. The CDR3 loop is CASSPSGTGGEKLFF. DNA for the CDR3: TGTGCCAGCTCACCTTCGGGGACAGGGGGTGAAAAACTGTTTTTT.

The rearrangement uses TRBV5-1 and TRBJ1-3; 7 bases are shared with TRBD1. V shed 0 bases and J 0 bases; nucleotides not matched to a gene: 6. The germline V gene has CDR1 SGHRS and CDR2 YFSETQ. The CDR3 covers 17 residues. The CDR3 DNA reads as TGCGCCAGCAGCTTGGGGGTGACAGGGCGCTCTGGAAACACCATATATTTT. Amino acid sequence: CASSLGVTGRSGNTIYF.

This clone is a singleton in its sample. The V and J genes are TRBV4-1 and TRBJ2-2; tentatively, D is TRBD1 (5 bases). The CDR3 is made up of 16 amino acids. CDR1 is MGHRA, CDR2 YSYEKL, per germline. The V and J ends lost 0 bases and 6 bases respectively, with 14 bases between them. In nucleotides, the CDR3 is TGCGCCAGCAGCCAAGAGGGCTCACAGGTCCCCGGGGAGCTGTTTTTT. Translation gives CASSQEGSQVPGELFF.

V usage is TRBV10-3 and J usage is TRBJ1-2, with TRBD1 matching over 7 bases. Germline lookup yields CDR1 ENHRY and CDR2 SYGVKD. The CDR3 runs 13 residues. Losses at the gene ends were 2 bases for V and 8 bases for J; bases not matched to a gene: 5. CDR3 DNA: TGTGCCATCAGTGAGCAGGGGGAGGAGGGCTACACCTTC. This gives the protein CAISEQGEEGYTF.

This chain links TRBV7-2 with TRBJ2-1, with a possible D match to TRBD2 (6 bases). There are 16 residues in the CDR3. Germline V gene sequence: CDR1 SGHTA, CDR2 FQGNSA. Trimming cost V 1 base and J 8 bases, with 18 bases left between them. The chain's CDR3 is CASSLVGTQIGHEQFF. In DNA form, the CDR3 reads TGTGCCAGCAGCTTAGTTGGGACTCAAATAGGCCATGAGCAGTTCTTC.

This clone was counted only a few times. The chain links TRBV6-1 to TRBJ1-1; a weak D match, TRBD1 (6 bases). The V end lost 1 base, the J end lost 3 bases, and 9 bases lay between the germline ends. The CDR3 contains 14 residues. CDR1 MNHNS and CDR2 SASEGT come from the germline V gene. CDR3 residues: CASSEGTGHTEAFF. DNA of the CDR3: TGTGCCAGCAGTGAAGGTACAGGGCACACTGAAGCTTTCTTT.

In regard to this clone: The sample contains more than one DNA sequence encoding this CDR3. This rearrangement joins TRBV6-5 to TRBJ1-3; D remains unclear. Germline V gene data show CDR1 as MNHEY and CDR2 as SVGAGI. The CDR3 contains 13 residues. The V end was cut by 6 bases, the J end by 0 bases, with 6 bases between. The CDR3 DNA is TGTGCCAGCAGCCCCAGCTCTGGAAACACCATATATTTT. Its translation is CASSPSSGNTIYF.

This chain joins TRBV28 and TRBJ1-2; a possible D gene is TRBD1 (5 bases). The germline V gene has CDR1 MDHEN and CDR2 SYDVKM. The CDR3 covers 14 residues. Trimming took off 7 bases at V and 5 bases at J, with 17 bases between the two ends. The CDR3: CASTSGVRYYGYTF. CDR3 nucleotides: TGTGCCAGCACATCGGGGGTGAGATATTATGGCTACACCTTC.

This rearrangement joins TRBV18 to TRBJ1-5; tentatively, D is TRBD1 (5 bases). The V end was cut by 2 bases, the J end by 2 bases, with 7 bases between. The germline V gene has CDR1 KGHSH and CDR2 LQKENI. The CDR3 is 14 amino acids. The CDR3 sequence: CASSPGAGNQPQHF. The CDR3 region has the DNA TGTGCCAGCTCACCAGGGGCTGGCAATCAGCCCCAGCATTTT.